This T cell receptor beta chain is drawn from a study of blood T cell repertoires in COVID-19. The protocol was immunoSEQ multiplex PCR, while the TCRdb copy is restricted to in-frame clones and leaves out a portion. Among 150,000 to 200,000 clones listed, 88% were seen once. Per germline, CDR1 SGHAT and CDR2 FQNNGV. The length of the CDR3 is 15 residues. Trimming left V 5 bases short and J 2 bases short, with 16 bases between. V usage is TRBV11-2 and J usage is TRBJ2-7, with a possible D match to TRBD1 (6 bases). Material for sequencing was peripheral blood. The sequence came from a man aged 35 to 55 with active or convalescent COVID-19. The CDR3 nucleotides are TGTGCCAGCAGCCAGGGCTGGGACACCACCTACGAGCAGTACTTC. Translation: CASSQGWDTTYEQYF.